The 10 T cell receptor beta chains presented below share a single source sample, sequenced in a study of blood T cell repertoires in COVID-19. The table came from immunoSEQ multiplex PCR; TCRdb's copy has only in-frame clones and leaves some out. The repertoire includes about 480,000 clones, roughly 89% of them detected once, and roughly 8.3% sits in the top ten. The sequenced sample consisted of peripheral blood. Every receptor here comes from a woman in her forties or fifties with COVID-19, enrolled during active disease.

The chain has TRBV6-5 and TRBJ2-7; 11 bases map to TRBD1. Per germline, CDR1 MNHEY and CDR2 SVGAGI. The V and J ends lost 0 bases and 3 bases, in that order; junction bases with no gene match: 4. This CDR3 contains 16 residues. CDR3 protein: CASSYSRTGGLYEQYF. CDR3 DNA sequence: TGTGCCAGCAGTTACTCGCGGACAGGGGGCCTCTACGAGCAGTACTTC.

This sequence joins TRBV10-3 and TRBJ1-1, with D unresolved. The CDR3 runs 14 residues. The ends were cut back, 2 bases at V and 4 bases at J, with 11 bases in the middle. Germline loops: CDR1 ENHRY, CDR2 SYGVKD. The CDR3 sequence: CAISEGREATEAFF. CDR3 sequence (DNA): TGTGCCATCAGTGAGGGACGGGAGGCCACTGAAGCTTTCTTT.

This sequence joins TRBV28 and TRBJ1-6; D is unresolved. CDR1 MDHEN and CDR2 SYDVKM come from the germline V gene. The CDR3 totals 13 residues. Trimming pared 6 bases from V and 2 bases from J, leaving 5 bases between. The CDR3 sequence is CASRSPYNSPLHF. The DNA of the CDR3 is TGTGCCAGCAGGAGCCCCTATAATTCACCCCTCCACTTT.

This chain links TRBV5-1 with TRBJ1-2; 11 bases fit TRBD1. The CDR3 loop spans 14 amino acids. Germline assignment: CDR1 SGHRS and CDR2 YFSETQ. Trimming at V came to 4 bases and at J to 8 bases, leaving 7 bases not matched to a gene. In DNA, the CDR3 is TGCGCCAGCAGCAGGGCCGGGACAGGGGGAGGCTACACCTTC. As protein: CASSRAGTGGGYTF. The full variable domain, rest sourced from reference TRBV5-1 and TRBJ1-2, is KAGVTQTPRYLIKTRGQQVTLSCSPISGHRSVSWYQQTPGQGLQFLFEYFSETQRNKGNFPGRFSGRQFSNSRSEMNVSTLELGDSALYLCASSRAGTGGGYTFGSGTRLTVV.

In nucleotides, the CDR3 is TGCGCCAGCAGCCAATCGACAGGGTCATACAATGAGCAGTTCTTC. Translation gives CASSQSTGSYNEQFF. The chain links TRBV4-1 to TRBJ2-1; 7 bases fit TRBD1. The CDR3 runs 15 residues. After removal of 2 bases from V and 4 bases from J, the junction contained 5 bases not matched to a gene. Per the germline V gene, CDR1 is MGHRA and CDR2 is YSYEKL.

The CDR3: CASSFESNQPQHF. The CDR3 coding sequence is TGTGCCAGCAGCTTCGAGAGCAATCAGCCCCAGCATTTT. The chain has TRBV11-2 and TRBJ1-5; no firm D call. Trimming stripped 3 bases from V and 1 base from J, with 4 bases between. The CDR3 loop spans 13 amino acids. Germline loops: CDR1 SGHAT, CDR2 FQNNGV. Looking up the rest from reference TRBV11-2 and TRBJ1-5 gives the full variable domain: EAGVAQSPRYKIIEKRQSVAFWCNPISGHATLYWYQQILGQGPKLLIQFQNNGVVDDSQLPKDRFSAERLKGVDSTLKIQPAKLEDSAVYLCASSFESNQPQHFGDGTRLSIL.

As for this clone: The identical CDR3 is also encoded by other nucleotide sequences in the sample. V is TRBV30 and J is TRBJ1-2; 8 bases line up with TRBD1. The V segment lost 3 bases and the J segment 8 bases; nucleotides outside the gene matches: 2. The CDR3 has 11 amino acids. The V gene's germline CDR1 is GTSNPN and CDR2 SVGIG (reference sequence). The CDR3 loop is CAWRTGVGYTF. The CDR3 DNA reads as TGTGCCTGGAGGACAGGGGTCGGCTACACCTTC.

The chain couples TRBV21-1 to TRBJ1-1; the table's D call, TRBD1, was not checked against the DNA. TRBV21-1 is described as a pseudogene. The CDR3 sequence is 13 residues long. The CDR3 reads CPIDWGPNTEAFF. CDR3 in DNA: TGTCCCATCGATTGGGGCCCGAACACTGAAGCTTTCTTT.

The chain carries TRBV19 and TRBJ1-2, with 10 nucleotides matching TRBD1. The V gene end was trimmed by 2 bases and the J gene end by 5 bases; junction bases not matched to a gene: 8. This CDR3 has 16 amino acids. Germline values: CDR1 LNHDA, CDR2 SQIVND (reference sequence). The chain's CDR3 is CASSIPPGQGNYGYTF. CDR3 nucleotides: TGTGCCAGTAGTATACCTCCGGGACAGGGGAATTATGGCTACACCTTC.

This clone was seen just once. This chain's CDR3 is CASSLHRSGGSGEQFF. CDR3 nucleotide sequence: TGCGCCAGCAGCTTACACAGGAGCGGGGGAAGTGGTGAGCAGTTCTTC. The gene calls are TRBV5-1 and TRBJ2-1, with 8 positions matching TRBD2. The germline V gene has CDR1 SGHRS and CDR2 YFSETQ. With 2 bases clipped from V and 9 bases from J, the junction kept 13 bases outside the gene matches. The CDR3 extends over 16 amino acids.